The 5 T cell receptor beta chains below all came from one sample that was sequenced in a study of OX40 agonist ivuxolimab in advanced cancers. Measured with immunoSEQ multiplex PCR; TCRdb has only the in-frame clones, and not every one. The repertoire has 40,000 or so clones, approximately 78% of them found once; the top ten carry about 20%. The sequencing used CD4+ or CD8+ T cells sorted from blood, collected in a trial of the OX40 agonist ivuxolimab. Receptors were obtained from an adult with an advanced solid tumor such as melanoma, head and neck, liver or kidney cancer.

The chain employs TRBV7-2 and TRBJ2-7; perhaps TRBD1 as D (8 bases). V lost 4 bases and J 5 bases, leaving 15 bases between the germline ends. The CDR3 length is 14 residues. Germline-derived CDR1 and CDR2 are SGHTA and FQGNSA. The CDR3 is CASSSRTGRDEQYF. CDR3 coding DNA: TGTGCCAGCAGCTCGAGGACAGGGAGGGACGAGCAGTACTTC.

This sequence joins TRBV4-3 and TRBJ1-4; 7 bases line up with TRBD1. The CDR3 has 16 residues. With 0 bases clipped from V and 11 bases from J, the junction kept 12 bases outside the gene matches. Germline values: CDR1 LGHNA, CDR2 YSLEER. The CDR3 DNA reads TGCGCCAGCAGCCAAGACCTGGGAGGGGGCCCAGGGAAACTGTTTTTT. This translates into CASSQDLGGGPGKLFF.

This clone was detected a few times. This chain links TRBV4-3 with TRBJ2-3, with D perhaps being TRBD1 or TRBD2 (6 bases each). The V and J ends lost 0 bases and 5 bases respectively, with 15 bases between them. Germline V gene lookup returns CDR1 LGHNA and CDR2 YSLEER. CDR3 length: 16 amino acids. The CDR3 region has the DNA TGCGCCAGCAGCCAAGAGGGGGGCGGCTTTGAAGATACGCAGTATTTT. Encoded protein: CASSQEGGGFEDTQYF.

J is TRBJ2-1 and V is TRBV27; the D is unclear. Looked up from germline, CDR1 is MNHEY and CDR2 is SMNVEV (reference sequence). The CDR3 consists of 14 residues. The V gene lost 2 bases and the J gene lost 5 bases, with 10 bases spanning the gap. This CDR3 is CASSLVVANNEQFF. CDR3 in DNA: TGTGCCAGCAGTTTAGTTGTAGCCAACAATGAGCAGTTCTTC.

This clone was detected a few times. The chain is built from TRBV7-9 and TRBJ1-5; D perhaps matches TRBD1 (6 bases). The CDR3 runs to 13 residues. V lost 7 bases and J lost 3, with 10 bases in between. Germline V gene sequence: CDR1 SEHNR, CDR2 FQNEAQ (reference sequence). In DNA form, the CDR3 reads TGTGCCAGCACCAAGGGGGACAATCAGCCCCAGCATTTT. This translates into CASTKGDNQPQHF.